Given below is one T cell receptor beta chain in context. This record belongs to a study of blood T cell repertoires in COVID-19. Assay: immunoSEQ multiplex PCR; the TCRdb copy retains only in-frame clones and omits some. The data show 350,000 to 450,000 clones, just over 90% seen once. The V gene's germline CDR1 is KGHSH and CDR2 LQKENI. With 3 bases removed from V and 2 bases from J, the gap between germline ends came to 16 bases. This CDR3 has 17 residues. This sequence originates from a woman between 40 and 50 years old who had been exposed to COVID-19. Sequenced sample: PBMCs or T cells enriched from blood (not recorded which). The gene calls are TRBV18 and TRBJ2-2, with D perhaps TRBD1 (6 bases). The CDR3 reads CASSPLGGQPNTGELFF. CDR3 nucleotide sequence: TGTGCCAGCTCACCGCTGGGCGGACAGCCTAACACCGGGGAGCTGTTTTTT.